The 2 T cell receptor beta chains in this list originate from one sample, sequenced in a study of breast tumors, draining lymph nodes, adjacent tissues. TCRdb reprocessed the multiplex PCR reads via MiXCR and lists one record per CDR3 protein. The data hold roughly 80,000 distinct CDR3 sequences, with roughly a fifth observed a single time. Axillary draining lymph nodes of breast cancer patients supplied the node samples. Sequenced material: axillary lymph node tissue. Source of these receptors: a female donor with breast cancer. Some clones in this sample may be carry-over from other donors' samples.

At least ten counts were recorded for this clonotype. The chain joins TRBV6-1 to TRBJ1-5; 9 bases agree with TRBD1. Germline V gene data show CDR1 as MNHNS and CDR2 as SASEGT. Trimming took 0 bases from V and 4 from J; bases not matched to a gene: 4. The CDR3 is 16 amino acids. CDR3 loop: CASSEALGQGNQPQHF. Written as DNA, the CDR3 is TGTGCCAGCAGTGAAGCGCTGGGACAGGGAAATCAGCCCCAGCATTTT.

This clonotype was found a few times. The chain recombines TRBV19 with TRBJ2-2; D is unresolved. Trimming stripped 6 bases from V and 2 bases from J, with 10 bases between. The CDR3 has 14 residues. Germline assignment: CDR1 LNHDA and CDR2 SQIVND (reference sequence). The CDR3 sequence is CASRGRTNTGELFF. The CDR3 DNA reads TGTGCCAGTAGAGGCAGGACCAACACCGGGGAGCTGTTTTTT. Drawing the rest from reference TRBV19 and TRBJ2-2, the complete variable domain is DGGITQSPKYLFRKEGQNVTLSCEQNLNHDAMYWYRQDPGQGLRLIYYSQIVNDFQKGDIAEGYSVSREKKESFPLTVTSAQKNPTAFYLCASRGRTNTGELFFGEGSRLTVL.